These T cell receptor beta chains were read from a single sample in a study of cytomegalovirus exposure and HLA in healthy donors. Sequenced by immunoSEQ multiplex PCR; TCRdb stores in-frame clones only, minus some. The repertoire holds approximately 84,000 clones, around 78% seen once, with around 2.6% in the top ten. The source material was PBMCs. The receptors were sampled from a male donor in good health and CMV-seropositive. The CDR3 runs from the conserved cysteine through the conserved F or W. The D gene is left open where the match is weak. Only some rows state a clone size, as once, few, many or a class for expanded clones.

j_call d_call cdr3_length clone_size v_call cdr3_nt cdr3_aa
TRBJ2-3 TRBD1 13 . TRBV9 TGTGCCAGCAGCTCGGGACAGATCATAGGGCAGTATTTT CASSSGQIIGQYF
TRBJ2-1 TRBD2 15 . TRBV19 TGTGCCAGTAGTGTGGGGGGGACTAGCTTCATTGAGCAGTTCTTC CASSVGGTSFIEQFF
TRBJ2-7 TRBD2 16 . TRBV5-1 TGCGCCAGCAGCTTGGCCTTCGGGACTAGCGGATACGAGCAGTACTTC CASSLAFGTSGYEQYF
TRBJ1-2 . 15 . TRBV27 TGTGCCAGCAGTTTAAATCGCAACACCCACTATGGCTACACCTTC CASSLNRNTHYGYTF
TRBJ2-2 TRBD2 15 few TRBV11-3 TGTGCCAGCAGCGGAGGACTAGCGGGCACCGGGGAGCTGTTTTTT CASSGGLAGTGELFF
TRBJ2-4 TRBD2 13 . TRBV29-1 TGCAGCGTTCCAGGGACTAGCTCAAACATTCAGTACTTC CSVPGTSSNIQYF
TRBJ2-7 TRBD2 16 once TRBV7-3 TGTGCCAGCAGCTACACCGGGACTAGCGGGATGGGGGAGCAGTACTTC CASSYTGTSGMGEQYF
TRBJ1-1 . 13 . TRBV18 TGTGCCAGCTCACAGGGGTCGAACACTGAAGCTTTCTTT CASSQGSNTEAFF
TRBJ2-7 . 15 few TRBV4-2 TGTGCCAGCAGCCAAGAACCGGGAGTGAAGAACGAGCAGTACTTC CASSQEPGVKNEQYF
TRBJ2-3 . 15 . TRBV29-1 TGCAGCGTTGAGGGTAGAGGGAGAATAGGAGATACGCAGTATTTT CSVEGRGRIGDTQYF
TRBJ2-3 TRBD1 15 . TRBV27 TGTGCCAGCAGATCGAGGACAGGGAGCACAGATACGCAGTATTTT CASRSRTGSTDTQYF
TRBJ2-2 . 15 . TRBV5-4 TGTGCCAGCAGCTTGGAGGGGGCGGGAACCGGGGAGCTGTTTTTT CASSLEGAGTGELFF
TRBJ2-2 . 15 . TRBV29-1 TGCAGCGTGGTGGGGAGTGGACCGATCACCGGGGAGCTGTTTTTT CSVVGSGPITGELFF
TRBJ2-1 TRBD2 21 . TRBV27 TGTGCCAGCAGAGTACGAGGTCCTCCACCAGGGACTAGCGGAAGCTACAATGAGCAGTTCTTC CASRVRGPPPGTSGSYNEQFF
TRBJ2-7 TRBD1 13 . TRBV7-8 TGTGCCAGCAGCCGGACAGGAGCCACCGAGCAGTACTTC CASSRTGATEQYF
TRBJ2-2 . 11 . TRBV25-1 TGTGCCAGCAGTTCCCTAAGCAAACTGTTTTTT CASSSLSKLFF
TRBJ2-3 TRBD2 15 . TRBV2 TGTGCCAGCAGTGAGCTAGCGGGGAGCACAGATACGCAGTATTTT CASSELAGSTDTQYF
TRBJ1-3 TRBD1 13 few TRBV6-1 TGTGCCAGCAAAGGGACAGGAGGAAACACCATATATTTT CASKGTGGNTIYF
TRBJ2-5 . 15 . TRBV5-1 TGCGCCAGCAGCTTGGTAGGGACACAACAAGAGACCCAGTACTTC CASSLVGTQQETQYF
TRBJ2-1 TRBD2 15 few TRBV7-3 TGTGCCAGCAGCTTATTTGTGGGAGGGGACAATGAGCAGTTCTTC CASSLFVGGDNEQFF
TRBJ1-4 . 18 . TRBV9 TGTGCCAGCAGCGTAGGTTGGGGAGTGGGAGACACTAATGAAAAACTGTTTTTT CASSVGWGVGDTNEKLFF
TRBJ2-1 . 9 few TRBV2 TGTGCCAGCACACAACAACAGTTCTTC CASTQQQFF
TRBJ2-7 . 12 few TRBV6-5 TGTGCCAGCTGGGACTTTTCGTACGAGCAGTACTTC CASWDFSYEQYF
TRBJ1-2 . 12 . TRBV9 TGTGCCAGTTCGATAGACAGATATGGCTACACCTTC CASSIDRYGYTF
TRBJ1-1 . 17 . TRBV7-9 TGTGTCAGCAGCAAATCCTCGGCGGGGGGCAGGAACACTGAAGCTTTCTTT CVSSKSSAGGRNTEAFF
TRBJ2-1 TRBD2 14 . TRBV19 TGTGCCAGTCTTGGCGGGAGCTCCTACAATGAGCAGTTCTTC CASLGGSSYNEQFF
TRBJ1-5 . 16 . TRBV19 TGTGCCAGTAGTATAGAGGCAGGCCCTAGCAATCAGCCCCAGCATTTT CASSIEAGPSNQPQHF
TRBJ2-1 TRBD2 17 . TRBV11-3 TGTGCCAGCAGCTTAAGGACTAGCGGGAGGGGGGGCAATGAGCAGTTCTTC CASSLRTSGRGGNEQFF
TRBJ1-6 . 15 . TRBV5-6 TGTGCCAGCAGCTATAGACAGAACTATAATTCACCCCTCCACTTT CASSYRQNYNSPLHF
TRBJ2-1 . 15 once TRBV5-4 TGTGCCAGCAGCTTGGGCACAAGTCCCTACAATGAGCAGTTCTTC CASSLGTSPYNEQFF
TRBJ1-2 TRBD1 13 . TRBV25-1 TGTGCCAGCAGTGCTACAGGGGGTTATGGCTACACCTTC CASSATGGYGYTF
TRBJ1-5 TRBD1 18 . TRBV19 TGTGCCAGTAGTATATTGGGGACAGAGATTTTTGGCAATCAGCCCCAGCATTTT CASSILGTEIFGNQPQHF
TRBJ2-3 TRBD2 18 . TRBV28 TGTGCCAGCAGTTCCCGGACTAGCGGGAGGGCCTTAAGAGATACGCAGTATTTT CASSSRTSGRALRDTQYF
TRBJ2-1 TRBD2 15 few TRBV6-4 TGTGCCAGCAGTGAGACTAGCGGAGACTACAATGAGCAGTTCTTC CASSETSGDYNEQFF
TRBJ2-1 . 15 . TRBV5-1 TGCGCCAGCAGCTTGGTGCAAGGGGGTGTCCGTGAGCAGTTCTTC CASSLVQGGVREQFF
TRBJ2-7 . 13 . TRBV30 TGTGCCTGGAAGCGGAACGGGGGTTACGAGCAGTACTTC CAWKRNGGYEQYF
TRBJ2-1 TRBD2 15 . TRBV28 TGTGCCAGCAGCCTAGGGAAGGCGGGAGGACATGAGCAGTTCTTC CASSLGKAGGHEQFF
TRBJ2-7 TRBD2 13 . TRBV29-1 TGCAGCGTTGGGGGCGGGAGGGCCTACGAGCAGTACTTC CSVGGGRAYEQYF
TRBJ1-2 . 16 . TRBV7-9 TGTGCCAGCAGCTTACAGTGGGCAGGCCCCGACTATGGCTACACCTTC CASSLQWAGPDYGYTF
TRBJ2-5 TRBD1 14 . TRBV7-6 TGTGCCAGCAGCCTGGACAGGGTGCAAGAGACCCAGTACTTC CASSLDRVQETQYF
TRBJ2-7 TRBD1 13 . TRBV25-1 TGTGCCAGCACCGGGACAGGGGATAAGGAGCAGTACTTC CASTGTGDKEQYF
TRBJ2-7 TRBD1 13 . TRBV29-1 TGCAGCGTTGCCGGGACAGGGGTTTACGAGCAGTACTTC CSVAGTGVYEQYF
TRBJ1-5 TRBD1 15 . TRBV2 TGTGCCAGCAGCCGATGGACAGGGGGCAATCAGCCCCAGCATTTT CASSRWTGGNQPQHF
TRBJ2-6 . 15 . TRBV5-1 TGCGCCAGCAGCTTGTTGGGCTCAGGGGCCAACGTCCTGACTTTC CASSLLGSGANVLTF
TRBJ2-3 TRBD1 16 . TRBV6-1 TGTGCCAGCAGTGAACACCGGGACAGGGTCACAGATACGCAGTATTTT CASSEHRDRVTDTQYF
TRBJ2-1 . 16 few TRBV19 TGTGCCAGTAGTATATCCCACCGGGACTTCTACAATGAGCAGTTCTTC CASSISHRDFYNEQFF
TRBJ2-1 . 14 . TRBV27 TGTGCCAGCAGTTTGGGGTCCGGGGGAAGTGAGCAGTTCTTC CASSLGSGGSEQFF
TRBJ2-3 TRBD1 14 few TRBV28 TGTGCCAGCAAGGCGGACAGGGTCACAGATACGCAGTATTTT CASKADRVTDTQYF
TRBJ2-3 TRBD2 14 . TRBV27 TGTGCCAGCAACTCCGGGACTAGCGTAGATACGCAGTATTTT CASNSGTSVDTQYF
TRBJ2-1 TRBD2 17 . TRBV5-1 TGCGCCAGCAGCTCGGGACTAGCGGGAGGGCCTTGGAATGAGCAGTTCTTC CASSSGLAGGPWNEQFF
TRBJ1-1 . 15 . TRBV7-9 TGTGCCAGCAGCTCTAACCGGGGGGCCGGCACTGAAGCTTTCTTT CASSSNRGAGTEAFF
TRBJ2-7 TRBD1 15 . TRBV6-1 TGTGCCAGCAGCGTAACGGGACAGGGTTTGAACGAGCAGTACTTC CASSVTGQGLNEQYF
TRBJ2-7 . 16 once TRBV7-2 TGTGCCAGCAGTCCGACACTGATCGGGGGCTCCTACGAGCAGTACTTC CASSPTLIGGSYEQYF
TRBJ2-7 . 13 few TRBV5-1 TGCGCCAGCAGCTCCGGGATCCCCTACGAGCAGTACTTC CASSSGIPYEQYF
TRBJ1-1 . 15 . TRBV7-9 TGTGCCAGCAGCTTACGGGCAGGGCGGAACCCTGAAGCTTTCTTT CASSLRAGRNPEAFF
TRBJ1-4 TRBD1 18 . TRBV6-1 TGTGCCAGCAGTGAAGCGAGGGCAGGGGGCCCTCGGGATGAAAAACTGTTTTTT CASSEARAGGPRDEKLFF
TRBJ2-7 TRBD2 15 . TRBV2 TGTGCCAGCGGTCTAGCGGGAAAGAAGGCCTACGAGCAGTACTTC CASGLAGKKAYEQYF
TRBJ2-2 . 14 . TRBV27 TGTGCCAGCAGGCAAGGACAGTCGCCTGGGGAGCTGTTTTTT CASRQGQSPGELFF
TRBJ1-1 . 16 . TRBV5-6 TGTGCCAGCAGCTTAGAACAGGGTATCAGAAGAAGTGAAGCTTTCTTT CASSLEQGIRRSEAFF
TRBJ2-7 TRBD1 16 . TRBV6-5 TGTGCCAGCAGTTACCTCACGCCGGGACAGGGCTACGAGCAGTACTTC CASSYLTPGQGYEQYF